This T cell receptor (beta chain) is from a study of beta chain features in type 1 diabetes. Study context: Analysis included 95 million to 140 million sorted cells drawn from all samples. Study-wide results and limits: Researchers caution that PCR might favor shorter templates, equally among patients and controls.

Isolated RNA was reverse transcribed in full, so expressed TCRB transcripts were sequenced. Using immunoSEQ multiplex PCR, the repertoire was profiled, and TCRdb retains in-frame clones only, with some absent. The data contain hundreds of thousands of clones, roughly 30% of them seen just once; the ten biggest clones take up 0.06% to 0.07%. As regards this clone: What it binds is not known.

Per germline, CDR1 MNHNS and CDR2 SASEGT. This CDR3 has 14 amino acids. J lost 7 bases, V lost 5 bases, and 6 bases had no gene match. The sequence came from a man between 18 and 29 years old in good health. The V gene is TRBV6-1, the J gene TRBJ1-5, with 9 bases lining up with TRBD1. The sequencing input was naive CD4+ T cells from blood. CDR3 nucleotide sequence: TGTGCCAGCAGTCCGGGACAGGGCGGACAGCCCCAGCATTTT. It translates to CASSPGQGGQPQHF.